This TCR beta chain was found in a study of regulatory T cells in long-lasting Graves disease. Time point described: persistent/refractory GD, antithyroid drugs over 5 years with positive TRAb. Researchers made the TCR library from RNA that was extracted from PBMCs. CDR3 length: 12 amino acids. Germline CDR1 and CDR2: MGHDK and SYGVNS. The V and J ends lost 3 bases and 11 bases respectively, with 10 bases between them. TCR beta libraries were built with iRepertoire HTBI primers and Arm-PCR of CDR3 regions. From the multiplex PCR reads, TCRdb called clonotypes with MiXCR, one entry per CDR3 protein. Of 300,000 to 400,000 distinct CDR3 sequences in the sample, roughly a fifth were seen once. Regarding the study as a whole: When disease was persistent, TRBV28, TRBJ1-2 and TRBJ2-5 were the favored segments.

This clonotype came up many times. Antigen unknown. The rearrangement joins TRBV25-1 to TRBJ1-4, with unresolved D. This TCR was recovered from a female donor with Graves disease. The source was peripheral blood mononuclear cells (PBMCs), collected when the disease was refractory, from a patient treated with antithyroid drugs. The CDR3 loop is CASSENQVKLFF. DNA of the CDR3: TGTGCCAGCAGTGAGAATCAGGTCAAACTGTTTTTT.